The 9 T cell receptor beta chains given below trace back to one sample, sequenced in a study of T cell repertoires in cytomegalovirus infection. TCRdb fed the reads into MiXCR, producing one record per CDR3 protein. Of around 350,000 distinct CDR3 sequences in the sample, approximately 18% were seen once. The specimen was PBMCs. These receptors were collected from a human donor in good health (CMV status not recorded). Some clones in this sample may be carry-over from other donors' samples.

The rearrangement uses TRBV18 and TRBJ2-1, with 7 bases identical to TRBD2. This CDR3 is built from 15 residues. V dropped 2 bases and J dropped 1; count of bases not matched to a gene: 2. Germline V lookup: CDR1 KGHSH, CDR2 LQKENI. Written as DNA, the CDR3 is TGTGCCAGCTCACCAGGGAGGGGATCCTACAATGAGCAGTTCTTC. Its protein is CASSPGRGSYNEQFF.

This clonotype was detected many times. The chain links TRBV7-2 to TRBJ1-5; D gene ambiguous. CDR3 length: 16 amino acids. The V end was cut by 1 base, the J end by 0 bases, with 10 bases between. Looked up from germline, CDR1 is SGHTA and CDR2 is FQGNSA. The CDR3 is CASSLGGRISNQPQHF. The CDR3 DNA sequence: TGTGCCAGCAGCTTAGGCGGACGCATTAGCAATCAGCCCCAGCATTTT.

This clonotype was counted at least ten times. The V gene is TRBV15, the J gene TRBJ1-2; D not certain. The CDR3 contains 15 residues. V dropped 0 bases and J dropped 3 bases, with 11 bases sitting between them. Germline V gene lookup returns CDR1 LNHNV and CDR2 YYDKDF (reference sequence). As DNA, the CDR3 is TGTGCCACCAGCAGAGACCCAGACGAATACTATGGCTACACCTTC. Protein sequence: CATSRDPDEYYGYTF.

This chain links TRBV11-2 with TRBJ2-3, with TRBD2 matching 7 bases. This CDR3 is 16 amino acids long. Germline V gene lookup returns CDR1 SGHAT and CDR2 FQNNGV. V was pared by 0 bases and J by 2 bases, with 5 bases of the junction left unmatched. The CDR3 sequence: CASSLDPSGDTDTQYF. In nucleotides, the CDR3 is TGTGCCAGCAGCTTAGATCCTAGCGGAGACACAGATACGCAGTATTTT.

This clonotype was picked up many times. The chain joins TRBV7-2 to TRBJ1-4, with D possibly being TRBD1 (6 bases). The ends were cut back, 5 bases at V and 9 bases at J, with 16 bases in the middle. The CDR3 has 14 residues. Germline V gives CDR1 SGHTA, CDR2 FQGNSA. In DNA form, the CDR3 reads TGTGCCAGCAGCCCATTCCGGACAGTCCAAAAACTGTTTTTT. It codes for CASSPFRTVQKLFF.

This clonotype was recorded many times. The chain employs TRBV11-2 and TRBJ2-6; D is uncertain. Germline CDR1 reads SGHAT; CDR2 reads FQNNGV. V was pared by 5 bases and J by 0 bases, with 17 bases between. This CDR3 is built from 18 residues. The CDR3 nucleotides are TGTGCCAGCAGCCAGTCCCCCTTACTTAGCTCTGGGGCCAACGTCCTGACTTTC. It is translated as CASSQSPLLSSGANVLTF. Full variable domain (rest looked up from reference TRBV11-2 and TRBJ2-6): EAGVAQSPRYKIIEKRQSVAFWCNPISGHATLYWYQQILGQGPKLLIQFQNNGVVDDSQLPKDRFSAERLKGVDSTLKIQPAKLEDSAVYLCASSQSPLLSSGANVLTFGAGSRLTVL.

The CDR3 region has the DNA TGTGCCAGCAGCCCCAGGACAGGGGTTACCACCGGGGAGCTGTTTTTT. This codes for CASSPRTGVTTGELFF. The chain has TRBV12-3 or TRBV12-4 and TRBJ2-2, with 9 nucleotides matching TRBD1. Trimming cost V 6 bases and J 4 bases; bases outside gene matches: 9. This CDR3 spans 16 amino acids.

This clonotype was observed many times. V usage is TRBV2 and J usage is TRBJ2-1, with no clear D. The CDR3 length is 15 residues. Trimming removed 3 bases from V and 8 bases from J, with 17 bases in between. CDR1 is SNHLY and CDR2 is FYNNEI in the germline V gene. The CDR3 sequence is CASSDELDPLDEQFF. CDR3 coding DNA: TGTGCCAGCAGTGACGAGTTAGACCCTTTAGATGAGCAGTTCTTC.

This sequence joins TRBV2 and TRBJ1-1; D remains unclear. The CDR3 is 15 residues long. V gave up 3 bases and J gave up 5 bases, with 16 bases separating them. From germline, CDR1 is SNHLY and CDR2 FYNNEI. The CDR3 loop is CASSEGGFLGTEAFF. CDR3 sequence (DNA): TGTGCCAGCAGTGAGGGAGGGTTCCTCGGGACTGAAGCTTTCTTT.